The clone carrying this T cell receptor beta chain occurred many times. Individuals with ophthalmopathy presented a Clinical Activity Score of at least 3, a NOSPECS grade of at least 4 and a duration under 3 months. For the diagnoses, clinical symptoms, serum thyroxine and TRAb, thyroid ultrasound and orbital computed tomography were used. These data originate in a study of T cells in Graves' hyperthyroidism and ophthalmopathy. Study-wide background: Pretreatment peripheral blood was obtained at initial diagnosis.

V dropped 1 base and J dropped 5; count of bases not matched to a gene: 12. CDR3 length: 17 amino acids. Germline CDR1 is SGHRS and CDR2 is YFSETQ. Amplification of TCR beta CDR3 regions was performed using RNA transcripts as template. The study used the HTBI primer set for a first-round RT-PCR of the TCR CDR3. TCRdb redid the calling of the multiplex PCR reads with MiXCR, one entry per CDR3 protein. Of 400,000 to 550,000 distinct CDR3 sequences in the sample, around 24% were seen once. V usage is TRBV5-1 and J usage is TRBJ1-2; 9 bases map to TRBD1. This receptor was taken from a woman aged 25 to 39 with Graves' ophthalmopathy. Sequencing used blood. The CDR3 spells CASSLSLQGAQAYGYTF. Written as DNA, the CDR3 is TGCGCCAGCAGCTTGTCTCTACAGGGGGCGCAGGCTTATGGCTACACCTTC.